This T cell receptor beta chain came from a study of shared clonotypes between healthy human individuals. For this clone: This probably arose from a read error, given a far larger clone one base away.

Sequenced by immunoSEQ multiplex PCR; TCRdb stores in-frame clones only, minus some. The data hold around 500,000 clones, with over 70% observed a single time. Germline CDR1 and CDR2: SEHNR and FQNEAQ (reference sequence). The V end was cut by 2 bases, the J end by 6 bases, with 16 bases between. CDR3 length: 15 residues. The gene calls are TRBV7-9 and TRBJ1-1; a possible D gene is TRBD1 (5 bases). This clonotype was obtained from a woman aged 40 to 49 in good health. Some clones in this sample may be carry-over from other donors' samples. The specimen was PBMCs. Here the CDR3 reads CASSLTMDGAAEAFF. In nucleotides, the CDR3 is TGTGCCAGCAGCTTAACTATGGATGGGGCGGCTGAAGCTTTCTTT.